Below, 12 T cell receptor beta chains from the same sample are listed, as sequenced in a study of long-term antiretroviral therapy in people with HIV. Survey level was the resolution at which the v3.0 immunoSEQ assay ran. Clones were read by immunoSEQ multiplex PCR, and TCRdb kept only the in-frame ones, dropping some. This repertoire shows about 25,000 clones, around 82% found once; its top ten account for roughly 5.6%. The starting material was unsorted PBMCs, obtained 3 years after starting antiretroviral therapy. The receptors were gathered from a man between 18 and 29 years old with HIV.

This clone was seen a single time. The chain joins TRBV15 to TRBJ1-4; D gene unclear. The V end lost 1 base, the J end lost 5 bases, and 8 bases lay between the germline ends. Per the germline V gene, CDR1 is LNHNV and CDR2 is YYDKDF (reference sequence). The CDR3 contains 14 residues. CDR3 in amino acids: CATSRGQGNEKLFF. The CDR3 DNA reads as TGTGCCACCAGCAGAGGGCAAGGGAATGAAAAACTGTTTTTT.

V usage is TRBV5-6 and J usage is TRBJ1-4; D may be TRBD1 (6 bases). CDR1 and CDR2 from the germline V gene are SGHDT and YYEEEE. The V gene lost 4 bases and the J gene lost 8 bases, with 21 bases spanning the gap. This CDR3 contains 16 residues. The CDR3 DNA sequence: TGTGCCAGCAGCCGGGGAGTGGGGGGCGCAGGGGAAAAACTGTTTTTT. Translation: CASSRGVGGAGEKLFF.

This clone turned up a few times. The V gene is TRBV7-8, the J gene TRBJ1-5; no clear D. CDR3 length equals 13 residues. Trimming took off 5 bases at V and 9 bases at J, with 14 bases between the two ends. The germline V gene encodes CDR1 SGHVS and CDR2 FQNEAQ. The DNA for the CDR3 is TGTGCCAGCAGCGAGGGCATGGGTCGGCCCCAGCATTTT. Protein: CASSEGMGRPQHF.

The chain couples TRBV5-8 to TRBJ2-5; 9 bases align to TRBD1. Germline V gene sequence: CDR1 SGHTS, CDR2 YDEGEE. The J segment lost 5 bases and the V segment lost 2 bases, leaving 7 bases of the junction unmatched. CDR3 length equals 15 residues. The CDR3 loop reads CASSFMGQGGETQYF. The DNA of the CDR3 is TGTGCCAGCAGCTTTATGGGACAGGGAGGCGAGACCCAGTACTTC.

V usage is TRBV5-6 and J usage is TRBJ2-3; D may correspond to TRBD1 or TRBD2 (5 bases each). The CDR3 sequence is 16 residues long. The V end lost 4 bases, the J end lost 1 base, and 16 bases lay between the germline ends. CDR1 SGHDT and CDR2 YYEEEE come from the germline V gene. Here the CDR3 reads CASSQSEGPRTDTQYF. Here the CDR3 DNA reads TGTGCCAGCAGCCAAAGCGAGGGGCCGCGCACAGATACGCAGTATTTT.

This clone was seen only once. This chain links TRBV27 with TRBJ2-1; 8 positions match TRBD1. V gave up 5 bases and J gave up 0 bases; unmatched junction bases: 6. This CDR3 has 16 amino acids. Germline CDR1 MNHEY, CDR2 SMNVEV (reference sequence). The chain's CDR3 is CASSGRTGSSYNEQFF. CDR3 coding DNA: TGTGCCAGCAGTGGCCGGACAGGGAGCTCCTACAATGAGCAGTTCTTC.

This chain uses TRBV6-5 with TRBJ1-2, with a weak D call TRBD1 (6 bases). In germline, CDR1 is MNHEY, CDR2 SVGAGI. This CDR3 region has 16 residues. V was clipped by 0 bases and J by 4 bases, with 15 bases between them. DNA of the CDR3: TGTGCCAGCAGTTACTCGAGTCGGGACACAAGCTATGGCTACACCTTC. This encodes CASSYSSRDTSYGYTF.

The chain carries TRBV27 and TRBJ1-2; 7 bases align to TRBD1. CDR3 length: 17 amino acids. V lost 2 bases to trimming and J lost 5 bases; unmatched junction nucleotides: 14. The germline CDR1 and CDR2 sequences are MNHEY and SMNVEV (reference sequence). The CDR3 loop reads CASSLRGVGTVLYGYTF. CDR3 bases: TGTGCCAGCAGTTTAAGGGGAGTCGGGACAGTTCTATATGGCTACACCTTC.

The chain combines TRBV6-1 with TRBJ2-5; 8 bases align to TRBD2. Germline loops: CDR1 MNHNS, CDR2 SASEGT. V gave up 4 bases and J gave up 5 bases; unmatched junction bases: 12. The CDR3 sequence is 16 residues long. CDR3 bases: TGTGCCAGCAGTGCCCTCGGGAGGGGGGGTTCGGAGACCCAGTACTTC. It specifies CASSALGRGGSETQYF.

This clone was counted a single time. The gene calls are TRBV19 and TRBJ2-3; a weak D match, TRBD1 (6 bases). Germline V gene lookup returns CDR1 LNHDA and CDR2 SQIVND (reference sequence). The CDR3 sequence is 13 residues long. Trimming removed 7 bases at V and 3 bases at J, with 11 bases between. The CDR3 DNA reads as TGTGCCAGTAAGGACAGATCGACAGATACGCAGTATTTT. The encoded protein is CASKDRSTDTQYF.

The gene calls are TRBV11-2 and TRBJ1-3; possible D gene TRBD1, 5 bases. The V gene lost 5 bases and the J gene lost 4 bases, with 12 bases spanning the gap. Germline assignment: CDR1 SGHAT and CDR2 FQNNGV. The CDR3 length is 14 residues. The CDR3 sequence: CASSPRGYGNTIYF. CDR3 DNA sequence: TGTGCCAGCAGCCCTCGGGGGTACGGAAACACCATATATTTT. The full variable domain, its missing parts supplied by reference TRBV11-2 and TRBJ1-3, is EAGVAQSPRYKIIEKRQSVAFWCNPISGHATLYWYQQILGQGPKLLIQFQNNGVVDDSQLPKDRFSAERLKGVDSTLKIQPAKLEDSAVYLCASSPRGYGNTIYFGEGSWLTVV.

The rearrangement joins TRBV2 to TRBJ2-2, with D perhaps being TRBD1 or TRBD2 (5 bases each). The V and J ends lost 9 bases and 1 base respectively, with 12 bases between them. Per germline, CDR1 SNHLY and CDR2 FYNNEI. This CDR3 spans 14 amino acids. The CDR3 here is CASVVGVNTGELFF. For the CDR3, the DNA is TGTGCCAGTGTGGTGGGGGTGAACACCGGGGAGCTGTTTTTT.